This entry is about one TCR beta chain. This specimen belongs to a study of T cells in tuberculosis. Study context: Sequenced TCRs come from CD1B-GMM tetramer-binding T cells.

Study findings and constraints: Some low-affinity tetramer-binding T cells may be absent from this sample.

The CDR3 consists of 15 residues. The V and J ends lost 0 bases and 8 bases, in that order; junction bases with no gene match: 3. Germline loops: CDR1 SGHRS, CDR2 YFSETQ. Sorting used thawed, overnight-rested PBMC stained with anti-CD3, a viability dye and GMM-loaded CD1B tetramer. CD1B tetramers were loaded with Rhodococcus equi-derived C32 glucose monomycolate. Tetramer-sorted PBMC had been CD14 monocyte-depleted before freezing. Tetramer-negative cells, 90,000 to 100,000 per donor, were also sorted. Here immunoSEQ multiplex PCR was the method, and the copy in TCRdb shows in-frame clones only, minus some. This table holds 50,000 or so clones, nearly 90% found once.

The source of this sequence is an adult woman with latent tuberculosis. Sequencing was carried out using CD1b-GMM tetramer-negative cells sorted from PBMCs. The rearrangement uses TRBV5-1 and TRBJ2-1; TRBD2 aligns across 12 bases. The CDR3 region is CASSLDRLAGDEQFF. The CDR3 DNA is TGCGCCAGCAGCTTGGATCGACTAGCGGGGGATGAGCAGTTCTTC.